At least ten counts were recorded for the clone carrying this T cell receptor (beta chain). What it binds is not known. This sample was included in a study of T cells in Graves' hyperthyroidism and ophthalmopathy. Study-wide findings and caveats: Prediction of ophthalmopathy progression came a median approximately 6.6 months pre-onset. Also found in blood were most expanded thyroid clonotypes above 0.001.

Source material for PBMCs was 10 ml fresh peripheral blood. From RNA transcripts, TCR beta CDR3 regions were amplified. A first-round RT-PCR of the TCR CDR3 used the HTBI primer set. TCRdb processed the multiplex PCR reads anew with MiXCR; each CDR3 protein has one entry. The sample yields about 520,000 distinct CDR3 sequences, more than 20% seen once. The V and J ends lost 8 bases and 0 bases respectively, with 10 bases between them. This CDR3 is 13 amino acids long. Germline assignment: CDR1 SNHLY and CDR2 FYNNEI. Input material: blood. The receptor comes from a man aged 18 to 30 with Graves' hyperthyroidism. V gene TRBV2 combines with J gene TRBJ1-1; D is unresolved. The CDR3 DNA follows: TGTGCCAGCGTTCGGGAGGTGAACACTGAAGCTTTCTTT. Encoded protein: CASVREVNTEAFF.